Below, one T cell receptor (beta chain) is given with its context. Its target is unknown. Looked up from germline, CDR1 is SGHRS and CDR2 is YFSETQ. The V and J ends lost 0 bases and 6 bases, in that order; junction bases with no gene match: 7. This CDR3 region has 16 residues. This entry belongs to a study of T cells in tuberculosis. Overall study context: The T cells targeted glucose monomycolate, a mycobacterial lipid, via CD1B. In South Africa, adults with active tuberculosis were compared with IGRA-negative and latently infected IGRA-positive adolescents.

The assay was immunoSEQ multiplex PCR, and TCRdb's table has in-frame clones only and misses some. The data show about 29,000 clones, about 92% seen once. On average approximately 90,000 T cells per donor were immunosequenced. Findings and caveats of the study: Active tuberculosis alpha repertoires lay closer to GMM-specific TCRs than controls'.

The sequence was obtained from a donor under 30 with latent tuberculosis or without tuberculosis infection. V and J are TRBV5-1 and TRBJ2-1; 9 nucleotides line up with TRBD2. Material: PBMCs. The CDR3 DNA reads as TGCGCCAGCAGCTTGGGTGGTAGCGGGGGATTCAATGAGCAGTTCTTC. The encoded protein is CASSLGGSGGFNEQFF.